The T cell receptor (beta chain) described here comes from a study of T cell responses to AZD1222 COVID-19 vaccine. Germline lookup yields CDR1 MDHEN and CDR2 SYDVKM. The CDR3 totals 13 residues. V was clipped by 6 bases and J by 8 bases, with 16 bases between them. Measured with immunoSEQ multiplex PCR; TCRdb has only the in-frame clones, and not every one. The data show some 120,000 clones, with 70% to 85% seen just once and roughly a quarter held by the top ten. The chain employs TRBV28 and TRBJ1-2; D possibly corresponds to TRBD1 (5 bases). The sample was peripheral blood, taken 28 days after the second AZD1222 dose. This receptor was obtained from an adult who received the AZD1222 COVID-19 vaccine. The CDR3 loop is CASRQDRISGYTF. The CDR3 region has the DNA TGTGCCAGCAGACAGGACCGAATCTCAGGCTACACCTTC.